A selection of T cell receptor beta chains follows, all from one sample in a study of vaccination and CD4 T cells after COVID-19. These receptors have no known antigen. MiXCR, applied by TCRdb to the PCR reads, yields one record per CDR3 protein. The table has roughly 11,000 distinct CDR3 sequences, around 58% seen once. Input material: CD4+ T cells from blood, cultured in vitro. The receptor source for this set is a human donor who had recovered from COVID-19. Both conserved end residues are part of each CDR3. The order of the fields is J gene, V gene, CDR3 protein.

TRBJ2-1	TRBV24-1	CATSDPGTRSSEQFF
TRBJ2-2	TRBV7-2	CASSPGYVNTGELFF
TRBJ2-1	TRBV7-2	CASSLSRLQKQFF
TRBJ1-2	TRBV20-1	CSALDSDYGYTF
TRBJ2-4	TRBV20-1	CSARGTGENIQYF
TRBJ2-7	TRBV9	CASSVDRNTYEQYF
TRBJ2-3	TRBV20-1	CSVRMGSSGTDTQYF
TRBJ1-2	TRBV7-9	CASSPRVGSYTF
TRBJ1-1	TRBV7-6	CASSLEGSVTEAFF
TRBJ1-5	TRBV21-1	CASSKSLGNQPQHF
TRBJ1-1	TRBV20-1	CSAKGGVETEAFF
TRBJ2-2	TRBV20-1	CSAIQGTGELFF
TRBJ2-4	TRBV12-3/TRBV12-4	CASMVGLAKNIQYF
TRBJ2-2	TRBV12-3/TRBV12-4	CASGTLNTGELFF
TRBJ2-1	TRBV7-3	CASSLTGPTSWDEQFF
TRBJ2-2	TRBV7-3	CASSLIGLTGELFF
TRBJ1-1	TRBV6-1	CASSVGEGQRNTEAFF
TRBJ2-3	TRBV28	CASSPFSGDTQYF
TRBJ2-7	TRBV20-1	CSAKGDRSYEQYF
TRBJ2-2	TRBV5-1	CASSFGRVNTGELFF
TRBJ2-7	TRBV20-1	CSAVAGGTYEQYF
TRBJ2-1	TRBV20-1	CSARARGLSSYNEQFF
TRBJ1-1	TRBV19	CASSRGGTWGNTEAFF
TRBJ2-1	TRBV18	CASSPPGLGQGEQFF
TRBJ2-7	TRBV5-4	CASSFRSNSYEQYF
TRBJ1-1	TRBV7-3	CASSLTGTEVNVVF
TRBJ2-5	TRBV27	CASSPQGAETQYF
TRBJ1-3	TRBV20-1	CSARPPGRNLGNTIYF
TRBJ1-6	TRBV7-9	CASSLWPRTAFNSPLHF
TRBJ1-1	TRBV28	CASSRTENTEAFF
TRBJ1-2	TRBV19	CASSSGQGSTWYGYTF
TRBJ1-6	TRBV5-1	CASSFAGTENSPLHF
TRBJ1-5	TRBV20-1	CSAGGTGGRKNQPQHF
TRBJ2-5	TRBV11-3	CASSEGGETQYF
TRBJ2-4	TRBV6-1	CASIDNGQNIQYF
TRBJ1-2	TRBV5-6	CASSLEGQYYGYTF
TRBJ2-7	TRBV20-1	CSASGRIRTSGRYEQYF
TRBJ1-1	TRBV5-4	CASSLTSLNTEAFF
TRBJ2-3	TRBV6-1	CASSDAGVTDTQYF
TRBJ2-1	TRBV6-1	CASSLRLAYYNEQFF
TRBJ1-5	TRBV20-1	CSARVGRSNQPQHF
TRBJ1-2	TRBV11-2	CASSLEGNYGYTF
TRBJ2-1	TRBV2	CASSAKAGTDYNEQFF
TRBJ2-1	TRBV6-4	CASSLGSSYNEQFF
TRBJ2-2	TRBV10-3	CAITPSGNTGELFF
TRBJ2-2	TRBV6-5	CASSYRGASTGELFF
TRBJ1-1	TRBV7-2	CASSVQGTNGAFF
TRBJ2-5	TRBV7-9	CASSNLEGPGTQYF
TRBJ2-3	TRBV20-1	CSARELAGLGTDTQYF
TRBJ2-2	TRBV24-1	CATSDFTGETGELFF
TRBJ1-5	TRBV19	CASSPGDWGQPQHF
TRBJ2-2	TRBV5-1	CASSLGHRTNTGELFF
TRBJ1-3	TRBV20-1	CSARPIQGSGNTIYF
TRBJ1-2	TRBV7-2	CASSARGGLRGHF
TRBJ1-1	TRBV20-1	CSARGAHPGTPPF
TRBJ2-2	TRBV7-2	CASSSRDGVNGELFF
TRBJ2-7	TRBV20-1	CSARGLAPKVWTEQYF
TRBJ2-7	TRBV7-9	CASSLGGVKWVYEQYF
TRBJ2-3	TRBV28	CASSLDGTDTQYF
TRBJ2-2	TRBV5-1	CASSFGAANTGELFF